These T cell receptor beta chains were read from a single sample in a study of technical replicates of blood from a handful of donors. Sequencing was performed with immunoSEQ multiplex PCR; in TCRdb, only in-frame clones are kept and a portion is missing. The sample records about 83,000 clones, around 90% being singletons. The sequencing input was T cells isolated from PBMCs. These TCRs come from a human donor in good health. Both conserved end residues are part of each CDR3. The D gene is left open where the match is weak. Some rows have no size entry. The others give once, few or many, or a class for an expanded clone.

cdr3_aa: CASSESGGYEQYF; cdr3_nt: TGCGCCAGCAGTGAGTCAGGGGGCTACGAGCAGTACTTC; v_call: TRBV10-1; clone_size: .; d_call: .; j_call: TRBJ2-7
cdr3_aa: CASSLGTVNQPQHF; cdr3_nt: TGTGCCAGCAGCTTAGGCACAGTCAATCAGCCCCAGCATTTT; v_call: TRBV7-6; clone_size: .; d_call: .; j_call: TRBJ1-5
cdr3_aa: CASSPRTSGYEQYF; cdr3_nt: TGTGCCAGCAGCCCCCGGACTAGCGGCTACGAGCAGTACTTC; v_call: TRBV7-2; clone_size: .; d_call: TRBD2; j_call: TRBJ2-7
cdr3_aa: CASSPVGLAGGLGNEQFF; cdr3_nt: TGTGCCAGCAGCCCCGTGGGACTAGCGGGAGGGCTCGGGAATGAGCAGTTCTTC; v_call: TRBV28; clone_size: .; d_call: TRBD2; j_call: TRBJ2-1
cdr3_aa: CASSQDRARNPTYEQYF; cdr3_nt: TGCGCCAGCAGCCAAGATAGAGCACGAAACCCGACCTACGAGCAGTACTTC; v_call: TRBV4-1; clone_size: .; d_call: .; j_call: TRBJ2-7
cdr3_aa: CASSQGVLTEAFF; cdr3_nt: TGCGCCAGCAGCCAAGGGGTACTAACTGAAGCTTTCTTT; v_call: TRBV4-1; clone_size: few; d_call: .; j_call: TRBJ1-1
cdr3_aa: CASNGGWVSYEQFF; cdr3_nt: TGTGCCAGCAATGGCGGGTGGGTTAGCTATGAGCAGTTCTTC; v_call: TRBV6-1; clone_size: .; d_call: .; j_call: TRBJ2-1
cdr3_aa: CASSPSGVNTEAFF; cdr3_nt: TGTGCCAGCAGCCCCTCCGGGGTGAACACTGAAGCTTTCTTT; v_call: TRBV9; clone_size: .; d_call: .; j_call: TRBJ1-1
cdr3_aa: CASSPSPAGGPSWYEQYF; cdr3_nt: TGCGCCAGCAGCCCCTCCCCAGCGGGGGGGCCTTCTTGGTACGAGCAGTACTTC; v_call: TRBV4-1; clone_size: .; d_call: TRBD2; j_call: TRBJ2-7
cdr3_aa: CASSPGTGSPNNYGYTF; cdr3_nt: TGTGCCAGCAGCCCCGGGACAGGTAGCCCTAATAACTATGGCTACACCTTC; v_call: TRBV7-9; clone_size: .; d_call: TRBD1; j_call: TRBJ1-2
cdr3_aa: CASSLGAGFNNSPLHF; cdr3_nt: TGTGCCAGCAGCTTGGGGGCGGGGTTCAATAATTCACCCCTCCACTTT; v_call: TRBV5-6; clone_size: .; d_call: .; j_call: TRBJ1-6
cdr3_aa: CAISPRDSSGGQPQHF; cdr3_nt: TGTGCCATCTCCCCGCGGGACTCCTCGGGAGGGCAGCCCCAGCATTTT; v_call: TRBV10-3; clone_size: .; d_call: .; j_call: TRBJ1-5
cdr3_aa: CASSLGSSYEQYF; cdr3_nt: TGTGCCAGCAGCTTAGGCAGCTCCTACGAGCAGTACTTC; v_call: TRBV11-3; clone_size: once; d_call: .; j_call: TRBJ2-7